These T cell receptor beta chains were read from a single sample in a study of blood T cells in healthy people across ages. A single record per CDR3 protein comes from TCRdb applying MiXCR to the 5' RACE reads. The sample consists of 1.5 million or so distinct CDR3 sequences, 35% to 45% of them appearing once. Sequencing was done on a sample of blood. These receptors were collected from a woman under 30 in good health. Each CDR3 is given with its conserved first and last residue.

CDR3 length	V gene	CDR3 protein
14	TRBV20-1	CSAPFRDRGYEQYF
12	TRBV12-3/TRBV12-4	CASSVRGQPQHF
17	TRBV5-1	CASSLAGATLNTGELFF
13	TRBV3-1	CASSQVSSDEQFF
15	TRBV10-3	CAISDTGPPPYEQYF
14	TRBV7-9	CASSLGGLAGVQYF
15	TRBV12-3/TRBV12-4	CASKGVAGAIGEQYF
14	TRBV20-1	CSAAGAAPSYEQYF
13	TRBV9	CASRGQGVHGYTF
16	TRBV3-1	CASTDGIWGTSETQYF
14	TRBV20-1	CSALSGRGENIQYF
15	TRBV6-2/TRBV6-3	CASSYSNTANYGYTF
16	TRBV20-1	CSASSARTGGYETQFF
13	TRBV9	CASSVGHDTEAFF
17	TRBV20-1	CSAPRTGARSYNSPLHF
19	TRBV20-1	CSASDWSASGSPYSDEQYF
14	TRBV20-1	CSAREGTGITEAFF
15	TRBV18	CASSRGQGYQETQYF
15	TRBV4-1	CASSQSVRGPYEQYF
16	TRBV6-5	CASSESGATSTDTQYF
11	TRBV20-1	CSADSYNEQFF
15	TRBV25-1	CASRLQGTNTGELFF
14	TRBV6-1	CAVGTQSGANVLTF
15	TRBV11-2	CASSPSGGQICEQYF
13	TRBV6-1	CASRATGTDTQYF
12	TRBV30	CAWSPERNTIYF
16	TRBV5-5	CASSFLSTASTDTQYF
16	TRBV20-1	CSARESGRGENSPLHF
14	TRBV5-1	CASSLDRLEKTQYF
15	TRBV11-2	CASSLTPGLNTEAFF
19	TRBV5-1	CASSSFSPGPGLLTDTQYF
13	TRBV7-9	CAIPRQEYNEQFF
15	TRBV29-1	CSVEDPKQANYGYTF
13	TRBV10-3	CAISESEVYEQYF
14	TRBV6-2/TRBV6-3	CASSPERGSYKQYF
14	TRBV5-4	CASKSGTENYGYTF
19	TRBV4-1	CASSQETSPSTRIYNEQFF
11	TRBV30	CAWSSEGGYTF
12	TRBV15	CATSRDGSPLHF
11	TRBV12-3/TRBV12-4	CASSSGTEYTF
14	TRBV10-3	CAISEKREYNEQFF
16	TRBV25-1	CASSDSKQGVVGELFF
13	TRBV11-2	CASSRQGAIEQYF
12	TRBV5-1	CASTLWTAEQYF
13	TRBV7-2	CASSTTPYNEQFF
16	TRBV3-1	CASSRRGLAGLGELFF
17	TRBV6-2/TRBV6-3	CASSYSMAGMYQETQYF
13	TRBV20-1	CSVSGYSGNTIYF
13	TRBV20-1	CSAERQGLDEQYF
20	TRBV5-1	CASSLDPGLAGLGTYNEQFF
15	TRBV10-3	CAISDLSSGNNEQFF
14	TRBV25-1	CASSEPGSYNEQFF
16	TRBV20-1	CSARHTSGSSYNEQFF
15	TRBV4-2	CASSQVPGDSYEQYF
18	TRBV29-1	CSVDRGTTRSGLINEQFF
14	TRBV6-1	CASRGRGLDTEAFF
14	TRBV9	CASSVGGLGYEQYF
14	TRBV20-1	CSANGGGAGNEQFF